This TCR beta chain was captured by sequencing in a study of blood T cell repertoires in COVID-19. About the research overall: Samples taken during acute and convalescent COVID-19 were collected in the United States, Italy and Spain.

Germline lookup yields CDR1 SGHTA and CDR2 FQGTGA. J lost 8 bases, V lost 3 bases, and 17 bases had no gene match. There are 18 residues in the CDR3. The Seattle site enrolled patients during active infection and followed them longitudinally. Authors' data handling: Cell counts per sample came from amplifying reference gene primers. TCRdb's table, derived via immunoSEQ multiplex PCR, lists solely in-frame clones and lacks some. That table gives V, J and clone size, and the DNA gave D and trimming. Found here are tens of thousands of clones, roughly two thirds of them singletons; the top ten hold around 4.4%.

Sequenced input: peripheral blood. The chain employs TRBV7-3 and TRBJ2-4, with 9 bases fitting TRBD1. The sequence derives from a woman in her 70s with COVID-19, enrolled during active disease. The CDR3 DNA reads as TGTGCCAGCAGCTTGAAGGACAGGGGCCCTTCATTTTGCGACATTCAGTACTTC. It encodes CASSLKDRGPSFCDIQYF.